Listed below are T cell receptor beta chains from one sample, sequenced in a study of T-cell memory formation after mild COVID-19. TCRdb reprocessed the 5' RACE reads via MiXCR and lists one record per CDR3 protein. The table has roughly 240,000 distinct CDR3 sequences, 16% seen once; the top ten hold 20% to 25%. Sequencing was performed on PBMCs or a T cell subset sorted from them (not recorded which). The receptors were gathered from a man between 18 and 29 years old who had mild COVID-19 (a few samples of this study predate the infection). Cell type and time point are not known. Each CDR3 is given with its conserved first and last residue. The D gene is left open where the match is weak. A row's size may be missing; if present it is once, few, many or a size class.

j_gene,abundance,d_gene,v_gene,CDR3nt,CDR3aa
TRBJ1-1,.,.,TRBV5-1,TGCGCCAGCAGCTTCAGAGGGTGGTTCGACACTGAAGCTTTCTTT,CASSFRGWFDTEAFF
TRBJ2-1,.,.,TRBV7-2,TGTGCCAGCAGCTTAGAGGCCGGCCGGCAGTTCTTC,CASSLEAGRQFF
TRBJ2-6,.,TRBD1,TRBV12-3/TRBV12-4,TGTGCCAGCAGTGCCTGGACAGGGGCCTCTGGGGCCAACGTCCTGACTTTC,CASSAWTGASGANVLTF
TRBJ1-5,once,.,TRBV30,TGTGCCTGGAGTGTAACCGACAATCAGCCCCAGCATTTT,CAWSVTDNQPQHF
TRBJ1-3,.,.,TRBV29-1,TGCAGCGTCGCTAATTTCGCTGGAAACACCATATATTTT,CSVANFAGNTIYF
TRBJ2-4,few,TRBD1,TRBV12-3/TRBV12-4,TGTGCCAGCAGTTCCGGACAGGGCGTGAACATTCAGTACTTC,CASSSGQGVNIQYF
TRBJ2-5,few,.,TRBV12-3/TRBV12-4,TGTGCCAGCAGATCCACAGGGCCAGAGACCCAGTACTTC,CASRSTGPETQYF
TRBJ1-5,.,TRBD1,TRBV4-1,TGCGCCAGCAGCCAAGTCTTCTCCGGGACAGACAGCGGTCCCCAGCATTTT,CASSQVFSGTDSGPQHF
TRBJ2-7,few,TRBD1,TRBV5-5,TGTGCCAGCAGCTTGGGACAGGGTCTATTCTACGAGCAGTACTTC,CASSLGQGLFYEQYF
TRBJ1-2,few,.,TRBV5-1,TGCGCCAGCAGCTTGGATGGTAACGGCTACACCTTC,CASSLDGNGYTF
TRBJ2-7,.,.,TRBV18,TGTGCCAGCTCACCGCCGACCGGGGGTAAATACGAGCAGTACTTC,CASSPPTGGKYEQYF
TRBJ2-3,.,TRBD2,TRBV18,TGTGCCAGCTCACAACTAGCGGGGGCGACAGATACGCAGTATTTT,CASSQLAGATDTQYF
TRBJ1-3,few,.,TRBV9,TGTGCCAGCAGCGCGTTAGGGACCGAAGGAAACACCATATATTTT,CASSALGTEGNTIYF
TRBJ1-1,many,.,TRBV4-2,TGTGCCAGCAGCCCTATGGGGGGAGGGGAGACTGAAGCTTTCTTT,CASSPMGGGETEAFF
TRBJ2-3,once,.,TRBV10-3,TGTGACATCAGCCGACAGGCGACTAGCACAGATACGCAGTATTTT,CDISRQATSTDTQYF
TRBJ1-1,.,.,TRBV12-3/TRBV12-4,TGTGCCAGCAGTCAACGGGACACTGAAGCTTTCTTT,CASSQRDTEAFF
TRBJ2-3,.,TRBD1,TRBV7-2,TGTGCCAGCAGCCTACCCACAGGGGTCACAGATACGCAGTATTTT,CASSLPTGVTDTQYF
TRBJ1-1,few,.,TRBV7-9,TGTGCCAGCAGCTTAGGGACGGAGAACACTGAAGCTTTCTTT,CASSLGTENTEAFF
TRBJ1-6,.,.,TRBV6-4,TGTGCCAGCAGGGGTTCGAGGTCCCGACTGTTC,CASRGSRSRLF
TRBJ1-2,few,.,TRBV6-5,TGTGCCAGCAGTTATAAGGGTTCTAACTATGGCTACACCTTC,CASSYKGSNYGYTF
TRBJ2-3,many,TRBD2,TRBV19,TGTGCCAGTACCCCACTAGCGGGGAGGACAGATACGCAGTATTTT,CASTPLAGRTDTQYF
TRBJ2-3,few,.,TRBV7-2,TGTGCCAGCAGCGACTCAGGGCGGTCGGCAGATACGCAGTATTTT,CASSDSGRSADTQYF
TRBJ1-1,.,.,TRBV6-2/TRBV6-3,TGTGCCAGCAGGTCCCTAACCCTCGGGCAAACTGAAGCTTTCTTT,CASRSLTLGQTEAFF
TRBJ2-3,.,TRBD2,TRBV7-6,TGTGCCAGCAGCCGCGGACTAGCGGGCACCACAGATACGCAGTATTTT,CASSRGLAGTTDTQYF
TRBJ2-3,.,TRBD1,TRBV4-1,TGCGCCAGCAGCCAAGGCGTCCTCCCGGGACAGACAGATACGCAGTATTTT,CASSQGVLPGQTDTQYF
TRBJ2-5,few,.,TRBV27,TGTGCCAGCATAGCAGGGACCCAGTACTTC,CASIAGTQYF
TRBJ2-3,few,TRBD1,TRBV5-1,TGCGCCAGCAGCTCCGTGACAGGGGACACAGATACGCAGTATTTT,CASSSVTGDTDTQYF
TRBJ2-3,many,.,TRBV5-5,TGTGCCAGCAGCTTGGATCCAGATACGCAGTATTTT,CASSLDPDTQYF
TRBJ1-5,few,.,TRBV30,TGTGCCTGGAGTGCCTCGGGACGGGGCAATCAGCCCCAGCATTTT,CAWSASGRGNQPQHF
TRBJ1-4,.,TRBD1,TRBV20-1,TGCAGTGCCACGGACAGGGACGCTAATGAAAAACTGTTTTTT,CSATDRDANEKLFF
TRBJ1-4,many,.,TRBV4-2,TGTGCCAGCAGCCAAGAGACAGCTAATGAAAAACTGTTTTTT,CASSQETANEKLFF
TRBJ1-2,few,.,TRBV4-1,TGCGCCAGCAGCCAAGCAACCGAATATGGCTACACCTTC,CASSQATEYGYTF
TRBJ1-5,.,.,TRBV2,TGTGCCAGCAGTGAGACGTCGGCAGGGAGTCAGCCCCAGCATTTT,CASSETSAGSQPQHF
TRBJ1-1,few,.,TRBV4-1,TGCGCCAGCAGCGGGGCAGAGGTCTCCCCTCACACTGAAGCTTTCTTT,CASSGAEVSPHTEAFF
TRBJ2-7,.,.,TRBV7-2,TGTGCCAGCAGCTTTCAGCGGCGAACCTACGAGCAGTACTTC,CASSFQRRTYEQYF
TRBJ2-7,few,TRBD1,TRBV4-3,TGCGCCAGCAGCCACCCCAGCGGGACAGGGGTATACGAGCAGTACTTC,CASSHPSGTGVYEQYF
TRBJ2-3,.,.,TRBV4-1,TGCGCCAGCAGCCAAGAGGTGGGGGTGAGCACAGATACGCAGTATTTT,CASSQEVGVSTDTQYF
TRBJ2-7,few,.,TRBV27,TGTGCCAGCAGTCACCTTACGGGGGCGTCTCTCTCCGAGCAGTACTTC,CASSHLTGASLSEQYF
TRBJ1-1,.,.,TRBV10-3,TGTGCCGCCAATAGGGAGGGGACTGAAGCTTTCTTT,CAANREGTEAFF
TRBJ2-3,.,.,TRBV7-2,TGTGCCAGCAGCTCCCCCCTCACAGATACGCAGTATTTT,CASSSPLTDTQYF
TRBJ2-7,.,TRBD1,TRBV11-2,TGTGCCAGCAGCTGGACAGGGCCCTACGAGCAGTACTTC,CASSWTGPYEQYF
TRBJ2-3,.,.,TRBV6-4,TGTGCCAGCAGTGCCGGGGCGCGGCAGTATTTT,CASSAGARQYF
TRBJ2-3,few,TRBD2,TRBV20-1,TGCAGTGCTTCGCAGCGGGGGGGCGGTACGCAGTATTTT,CSASQRGGGTQYF
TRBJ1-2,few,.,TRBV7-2,TGTGCCAGCAGCTTAAGTAGGCAGGGCTTGGGCTACACCTTC,CASSLSRQGLGYTF
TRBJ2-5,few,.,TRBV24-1,TGTGCCACCAGTGATCCCAGGGGCTCTTCGGAGACCCAGTACTTC,CATSDPRGSSETQYF
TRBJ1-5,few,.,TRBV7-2,TGTGCCAGCAGCTTAGTATGGGGGCAAGAGCAGCCCCAGCATTTT,CASSLVWGQEQPQHF
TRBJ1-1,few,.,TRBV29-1,TGCAGCGTCCACGGGGGACCCACTGAAGCTTTCTTT,CSVHGGPTEAFF
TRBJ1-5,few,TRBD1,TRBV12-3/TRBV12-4,TGTGCCAGCAGGGAAGGACAGGGCCCCTACCAGCCCCAGCATTTT,CASREGQGPYQPQHF